This TCR beta chain was captured in a study of human T cells and chemical hapten exposure. There are a few counts of this clonotype. Trimming took off 2 bases at V and 12 bases at J, with 14 bases between the two ends. There are 13 residues in the CDR3. Germline V gene sequence: CDR1 MDHEN, CDR2 SYDVKM. TCRdb called the RACE reads again in MiXCR, with one record for every CDR3 protein. The table shows more than 150,000 distinct CDR3 sequences, with around 30% occurring only once. Time point reported: pre-sensitization, week 0. Treatment noted: therapeutic diphenylcyclopropenone sensitization with weekly scalp DPC.

The rearrangement uses TRBV28 and TRBJ2-1, with D perhaps TRBD1 (5 bases). Sequencing was performed on whole blood, taken in connection with sensitization to the hapten diphenylcyclopropenone (DPC). The receptor's source is a woman aged 25 to 39 with alopecia areata. Some clones in this sample may be carry-over from other donors' samples. CDR3 loop: CASSLAKQVAQFF. As DNA, the CDR3 is TGTGCCAGCAGTTTAGCGAAACAGGTGGCGCAGTTCTTC. Supplemented by reference TRBV28 and TRBJ2-1, the full variable domain reads DVKVTQSSRYLVKRTGEKVFLECVQDMDHENMFWYRQDPGLGLRLIYFSYDVKMKEKGDIPEGYSVSREKKERFSLILESASTNQTSMYLCASSLAKQVAQFFGPGTRLTVL.